This TCR beta chain was documented in a study of cytomegalovirus exposure and HLA in healthy donors. V lost 5 bases and J lost 1; bases outside the gene matches: 2. The germline V gene encodes CDR1 MNHEY and CDR2 SMNVEV (reference sequence). The CDR3 is made up of 15 amino acids. The primer mix had 60 Vbeta and 13 Jbeta primers. Some clones are missing from TCRdb's copy, which holds only in-frame ones; the method was immunoSEQ multiplex PCR. The data contain about 150,000 clones, 75% of them singletons. This clonotype originated in a man aged 18-30 years in good health and CMV-seronegative. The rearrangement uses TRBV27 and TRBJ1-5; 10 bases are a match to TRBD1. The sequenced sample consisted of PBMCs. This CDR3 reads CASSTTGGSNQPQHF. The CDR3 nucleotides are TGTGCCAGCAGTACGACAGGGGGCAGCAATCAGCCCCAGCATTTT.